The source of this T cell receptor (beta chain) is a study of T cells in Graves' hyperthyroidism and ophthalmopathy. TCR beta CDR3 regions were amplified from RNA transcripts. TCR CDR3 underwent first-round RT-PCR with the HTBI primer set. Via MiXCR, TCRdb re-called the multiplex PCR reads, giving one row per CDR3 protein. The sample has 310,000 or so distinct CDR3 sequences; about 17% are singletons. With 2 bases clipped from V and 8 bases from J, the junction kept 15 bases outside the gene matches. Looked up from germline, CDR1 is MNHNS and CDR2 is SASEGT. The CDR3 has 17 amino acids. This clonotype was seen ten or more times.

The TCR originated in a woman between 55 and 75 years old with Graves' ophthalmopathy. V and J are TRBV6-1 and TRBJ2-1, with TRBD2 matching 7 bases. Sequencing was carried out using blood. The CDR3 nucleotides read TGTGCCAGCAGTGAACTTTATGGGGAGGGCCACCGGGATGAGCAGTTCTTC. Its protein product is CASSELYGEGHRDEQFF.